Listed here are 10 T cell receptor beta chains from one sample, sequenced in a study of blood T cell repertoires in COVID-19. Sequencing was performed with immunoSEQ multiplex PCR; in TCRdb, only in-frame clones are kept and a portion is missing. The repertoire includes about 130,000 clones, roughly nine tenths of them detected once, and around 3.8% sits in the top ten. Sequencing was carried out using peripheral blood. Receptors were obtained from a man in his fifties or sixties with active COVID-19.

This clone was seen only a few times. V and J are TRBV7-2 and TRBJ2-1, with 8 bases lining up with TRBD2. The CDR3 extends over 14 amino acids. Germline CDR1 is SGHTA and CDR2 is FQGNSA. The ends lost 2 bases at V and 8 bases at J; junction bases unmatched: 5. The CDR3 reads CASSLMGLDYEQFF. Written as DNA, the CDR3 is TGTGCCAGCAGCTTAATGGGACTAGACTATGAGCAGTTCTTC.

V gene TRBV11-3 combines with J gene TRBJ2-3, with 11 bases identical to TRBD1. CDR3 length: 14 amino acids. From germline, CDR1 is SGHNT and CDR2 YENEEA. Unmatched junction bases numbered 3, after V lost 5 bases and J lost 5 bases. CDR3 loop: CASSLGTGGDTQYF. CDR3 coding DNA: TGTGCCAGCAGCCTGGGGACAGGGGGAGATACGCAGTATTTT.

The chain couples TRBV2 to TRBJ2-1, with D tentatively TRBD2 (6 bases). The germline V gene has CDR1 SNHLY and CDR2 FYNNEI. The CDR3 runs to 12 residues. Trimming left V 6 bases short and J 6 bases short, with 9 bases between. In DNA, the CDR3 is TGTGCCAGCAGGCGGGAAGGCAATGAGCAGTTCTTC. It codes for CASRREGNEQFF.

The J gene is TRBJ2-5, the V gene TRBV6-5; TRBD1 is a possible D gene (5 bases). V dropped 8 bases and J dropped 2 bases, with 9 bases sitting between them. This CDR3 comprises 12 residues. CDR1 and CDR2 (germline): MNHEY, SVGAGI. CDR3 protein: CASRDRQETQYF. The CDR3 nucleotides are TGTGCCAGCCGAGACAGACAAGAGACCCAGTACTTC.

This sequence joins TRBV11-2 and TRBJ1-3, with a weak D call TRBD1 (5 bases). The germline CDR1 and CDR2 sequences are SGHAT and FQNNGV. The CDR3 loop spans 16 amino acids. With 1 base removed from V and 0 bases from J, the gap between germline ends came to 10 bases. This chain's CDR3 is CASSLVRGNSGNTIYF. CDR3 nucleotide sequence: TGTGCCAGCAGCTTAGTGCGGGGGAACTCTGGAAACACCATATATTTT.

The chain couples TRBV3-1 (or the pseudogene TRBV3-2) to TRBJ2-1, with 10 bases identical to TRBD2. Germline V CDR1 and CDR2: LGHDT, YNNKEL (reference sequence). This CDR3 contains 15 residues. Trimming took 1 base from V and 5 from J; bases not matched to a gene: 2. The CDR3 coding sequence is TGTGCCAGCAGCCAAGCCAGCGGGGGGGACAATGAGCAGTTCTTC. It yields the protein CASSQASGGDNEQFF.

In its sample, this clone was seen once. The chain combines TRBV11-3 with TRBJ1-4, with D uncertain. Trimming took off 2 bases at V and 4 bases at J, with 14 bases between the two ends. CDR3 size: 16 residues. Germline V gene lookup returns CDR1 SGHNT and CDR2 YENEEA. The CDR3 protein is CASSLRRGRGNEKLFF. The CDR3 nucleotides are TGTGCCAGCAGCTTAAGGCGAGGTCGAGGTAATGAAAAACTGTTTTTT.

The chain has TRBV14 and TRBJ2-7; D not certain. The CDR3 runs 13 residues. V was trimmed by 2 bases and J by 0 bases, leaving 5 bases between them. CDR1 SGHDN and CDR2 FVKESK come from the germline V gene. The CDR3, as DNA: TGTGCCAGCAGCCAACTCAGCTCCTACGAGCAGTACTTC. This translates into CASSQLSSYEQYF.

The rearrangement uses TRBV4-1 and TRBJ1-2, with TRBD1 matching 7 bases. V dropped 1 base and J dropped 8; count of bases not matched to a gene: 10. The CDR3 runs to 15 residues. Germline values: CDR1 MGHRA, CDR2 YSYEKL. CDR3 DNA: TGCGCCAGCAGCCAAGGTGGAAGGGGGCTAGGGGGCTACACCTTC. Translation gives CASSQGGRGLGGYTF.

This clone was observed a single time. The chain couples TRBV19 to TRBJ1-5; 10 bases agree with TRBD1. The V gene's germline CDR1 is LNHDA and CDR2 SQIVND (reference sequence). The CDR3 runs 16 residues. Losses at the gene ends were 5 bases for V and 6 bases for J; bases not matched to a gene: 10. CDR3 protein: CASSARRDRGFQPQHF. CDR3 sequence (DNA): TGTGCCAGTAGTGCGCGCCGGGACAGGGGTTTTCAGCCCCAGCATTTT.